This record concerns one T cell receptor (beta chain) sequence. Its target is unknown. Included in the TCR beta cDNA libraries were unique molecular identifiers. With 1 to 10 million T cells as the source, approximately 450,000 cDNA molecules resulted. A single record per CDR3 protein comes from TCRdb applying MiXCR to the PCR reads. The table has about 400,000 distinct CDR3 sequences, about a third seen once. The sample originates from a study of post-analysis software for immune sequencing data. Findings of the study overall: When the samples were clustered directly with F measure, those that had been prepared in the same batch showed strong co-clustering. In multiple sclerosis, normalized Chao1 diversity was significantly below that of controls.

Sequenced sample: blood. This sequence originates from a girl aged 10-17 years with multiple sclerosis.

The CDR3 bases are TGTGCCAGCAGCTATAGCTTCCAAGAGACCCAGTACTTC. Its protein product is CASSYSFQETQYF. The rearrangement uses TRBV7-2 and TRBJ2-5; D is undetermined. The CDR3 runs 13 residues. Trimming stripped 4 bases from V and 1 base from J, with 7 bases between. Per germline, CDR1 SGHTA and CDR2 FQGNSA.